What follows are 11 T cell receptor beta chains derived from one specimen sequenced in a study of identical twins. TCRdb re-derived calls from the 5' RACE reads in MiXCR, one entry per CDR3 protein. This table holds about 720,000 distinct CDR3 sequences, about 18% found once. This sample was also put to use in a study of T cells expressing NK-cell markers.

The specimen was PBMCs. The receptors derive from a woman aged 18-29 years in good health.

This clonotype was counted a few times. The chain links TRBV24-1 to TRBJ2-1; TRBD1 matches at 10 bases. The germline CDR1 and CDR2 sequences are KGHDR and SFDVKD. This CDR3 is 14 amino acids long. V shed 3 bases, J shed 12 bases, and the junction held 7 bases outside the gene matches. CDR3 in amino acids: CATSDPGTGEVQFF. For the CDR3, the DNA is TGTGCCACCAGTGATCCTGGGACAGGGGAGGTGCAGTTCTTC.

This clonotype has just a few counts. For the CDR3, the DNA is TGCAGTGCTCCTCACCTTTCCACAGATACGCAGTATTTT. It is translated as CSAPHLSTDTQYF. The chain joins TRBV20-1 to TRBJ2-3; D gene unclear. V lost 5 bases, J lost 2 bases, and 11 bases lay in between. There are 13 residues in the CDR3. Germline lookup yields CDR1 DFQATT and CDR2 SNEGSKA (reference sequence).

This clonotype was observed a few times. The J gene is TRBJ2-2, the V gene TRBV12-5, with D unclear. The CDR3 runs 15 residues. Germline V gene data show CDR1 as LGHNT and CDR2 as FRNRAP. V gave up 1 base and J gave up 5 bases, with 11 bases separating them. In DNA form, the CDR3 reads TGTGCTAGTGGTTTGGCGATGCCTAGAACCGGGGAGCTGTTTTTT. Translating gives CASGLAMPRTGELFF.

This clonotype came up a few times. The chain combines TRBV2 with TRBJ2-7; the match to TRBD2 covers 11 bases. The CDR3 consists of 13 residues. V shed 10 bases and J 3 bases; nucleotides not matched to a gene: 5. Germline lookup yields CDR1 SNHLY and CDR2 FYNNEI. The CDR3 is CATTSGGYYEQYF. The CDR3 nucleotides are TGTGCCACAACTAGCGGGGGATACTACGAGCAGTACTTC.

This sequence joins TRBV6-2 or TRBV6-3 and TRBJ2-1; the match to TRBD2 covers 14 bases. The CDR3 contains 15 residues. V lost 6 bases to trimming and J lost 7 bases; unmatched junction nucleotides: 5. Germline values: CDR1 MNHEY, CDR2 SVGEGT. CDR3 sequence (DNA): TGTGCCAGCAGGACTAGCGGGGGGGGTCTTAATGAGCAGTTCTTC. Protein product: CASRTSGGGLNEQFF.

J is TRBJ2-3 and V is TRBV20-1; 8 nucleotides match TRBD2. The ends lost 3 bases at V and 5 bases at J; junction bases unmatched: 10. Germline values: CDR1 DFQATT, CDR2 SNEGSKA (reference sequence). This CDR3 has 15 amino acids. DNA for the CDR3: TGCAGTGCTAGTGTGAGCGGGAGTTGGGGAGATACGCAGTATTTT. Translated, it gives CSASVSGSWGDTQYF.

J is TRBJ2-6 and V is TRBV3-1; possibly TRBD1 for D (6 bases). The germline gives CDR1 LGHDT, CDR2 YNNKEL (reference sequence). This CDR3 is 14 amino acids long. The CDR3 bases are TGTGCGAGTCAGGGGAGCTCTGGGGCCAACGTCCTGACTTTC. Residues: CASQGSSGANVLTF.

The genes are TRBV6-2 or TRBV6-3 and TRBJ2-5, with a possible D match to TRBD2 (5 bases). The CDR3 has 14 amino acids. V was shortened by 3 bases and J by 1 base, with 9 bases between the two germline ends. Germline lookup yields CDR1 MNHEY and CDR2 SVGEGT. The CDR3 loop reads CASSYRGIQETQYF. CDR3 coding DNA: TGTGCCAGCAGTTATCGAGGGATCCAAGAGACCCAGTACTTC.

The rearrangement links TRBV9 to TRBJ2-1; 9 bases are a match to TRBD2. The J segment lost 9 bases and the V segment lost 5 bases, leaving 6 bases of the junction unmatched. This CDR3 region has 13 residues. The germline CDR1 and CDR2 sequences are SGDLS and YYNGEE. CDR3 loop: CASRGGGAGEQFF. In DNA form, the CDR3 reads TGTGCCAGCAGAGGCGGGGGGGCCGGTGAGCAGTTCTTC.

This clonotype was recorded at least ten times. The CDR3 spells CAISESILAGGTGELFF. In DNA form, the CDR3 reads TGTGCCATCAGTGAGTCGATACTAGCGGGAGGCACCGGGGAGCTGTTTTTT. This rearrangement joins TRBV10-3 to TRBJ2-2; 12 bases align to TRBD2. The V gene's germline CDR1 is ENHRY and CDR2 SYGVKD. V lost 0 bases to trimming and J lost 4 bases; unmatched junction nucleotides: 3. The CDR3 is 17 residues long.

This clonotype was counted ten times or more. The chain couples TRBV12-3 or TRBV12-4 to TRBJ2-7; D may match TRBD1 or TRBD2 (5 bases each). V was clipped by 1 base and J by 3 bases, with 13 bases between them. The CDR3 spans 15 residues. DNA of the CDR3: TGTGCCAGCAGTTTAGTGGGGACGAAGGGCTACGAGCAGTACTTC. Amino acids: CASSLVGTKGYEQYF.